These T cell receptor beta chains were read from a single sample in a study of OX40 agonist ivuxolimab in advanced cancers. The assay was immunoSEQ multiplex PCR, and TCRdb's table has in-frame clones only and misses some. The repertoire includes 130,000 or so clones, 93% of them detected once, and roughly 1% sits in the top ten. This specimen was CD4+ or CD8+ T cells sorted from blood, taken in a trial of the OX40 agonist ivuxolimab. The receptors were gathered from an adult with an advanced solid tumor such as melanoma, head and neck, liver or kidney cancer. Both conserved end residues are part of each CDR3. Fields, in order: clone size, CDR3 length, V gene, CDR3 protein. Size is stated for part of the rows, as once, few or many counts, or as a class when the clone is expanded.

once,14,TRBV19,CASSRASGTYEQYF
-,14,TRBV5-5,CASSWIGSNQPQHF
-,16,TRBV4-1,CASSQDPTLGNEKLFF
-,16,TRBV7-2,CASSLVFWALQETQYF
-,14,TRBV28,CASSLPMGATEAFF
-,12,TRBV9,CASSVVAGGYTF
-,12,TRBV27,CASSSGSGELFF
-,10,TRBV20-1,CSARYNEQFF
-,17,TRBV11-2,CASSSTLGGSSAGELFF
-,16,TRBV4-2,CASSLEGTSGGNEQFF
-,15,TRBV18,CASSPGDSGANVLTF
-,13,TRBV10-1,CASRRENTDTQYF
-,16,TRBV5-4,CASSLGSGHWGDTQYF
once,12,TRBV25-1,CASSPVSYEQYF
-,16,TRBV4-2,CASSQGQGVSGNTIYF
-,11,TRBV6-5,CASSHTDTQYF
-,15,TRBV18,CASSPQTGTLDGYTF
-,14,TRBV7-8,CASSLSTVLSPLHF
-,13,TRBV7-9,CASRRDSNQPQHF
-,12,TRBV7-2,CASSRDWEPQHF
-,15,TRBV7-7,CASSPGQGTYNEQFF
-,12,TRBV7-8,CASSLGREEQFF
-,14,TRBV19,CASSKQGGPYGYTF
-,14,TRBV5-8,CASSSNTGTYEQYF
-,11,TRBV6-1,CASKEITEAFF